The 9 T cell receptor beta chains presented below share a single source sample, sequenced in a study of graft-versus-host responses after intestinal transplantation. TCRdb keeps only in-frame clones here, not all; method: immunoSEQ multiplex PCR. The sample holds under 95,000 clones; around 84% are singletons and the top ten take 0.83%. What these receptors recognize is not known. Sequencing used unstimulated CD4+ T cells sorted from spleen or lymph node cells, obtained before intestinal transplant. These receptors were collected from a human donor who received an intestinal transplant.

The chain employs TRBV29-1 and TRBJ2-7; possible D gene TRBD1, 6 bases. This CDR3 is built from 13 residues. Trimming removed 1 base from V and 5 bases from J, with 12 bases in between. From germline, CDR1 is SQVTM and CDR2 ANQGSEA. DNA of the CDR3: TGCAGCGTTGAAGTTCACAGGGCCCACGAGCAGTACTTC. Encoded protein: CSVEVHRAHEQYF.

CDR3 nucleotides: TGTGCCAGCAGCAACCCGGGACAAGGTGGCTACACCTTC. Translated, it gives CASSNPGQGGYTF. V is TRBV21-1 and J is TRBJ1-2; TRBD1, the table's D call, lacks a check against the DNA. TRBV21-1 is assigned pseudogene status. This CDR3 is 13 amino acids long.

The chain couples TRBV7-3 to TRBJ2-5, with 12 bases fitting TRBD2. CDR1 SGHTA and CDR2 FQGTGA come from the germline V gene. Trimming removed 5 bases from V and 5 bases from J; junction bases left unmatched: 15. The CDR3 has 18 amino acids. For the CDR3, the DNA is TGTGCCAGCAGCCCCTCCCCGGGGACTAGCGGGTTAAGGGAGACCCAGTACTTC. Its protein product is CASSPSPGTSGLRETQYF.

V is TRBV11-2 and J is TRBJ2-7; 9 bases fit TRBD1. V gave up 6 bases and J gave up 2 bases; unmatched junction bases: 8. The CDR3 has 15 residues. CDR1 and CDR2 (germline): SGHAT, FQNNGV. CDR3 in DNA: TGTGCCAGCAGATCCCCGGGACAGGGTACCTACGAGCAGTACTTC. Translated: CASRSPGQGTYEQYF.

DNA for the CDR3: TGTGCCAGTAGTATAGGAGGGATGAACTATGGCTACACCTTC. As protein: CASSIGGMNYGYTF. This rearrangement joins TRBV19 to TRBJ1-2; D uncertain. This CDR3 has 14 amino acids. The V gene lost 1 base and the J gene lost 2 bases, with 8 bases spanning the gap. CDR1 LNHDA and CDR2 SQIVND come from the germline V gene (reference sequence).

The chain is built from TRBV7-3 and TRBJ1-3; D not resolved. This CDR3 contains 13 residues. V dropped 4 bases and J dropped 3 bases, with 7 bases sitting between them. Germline V CDR1 and CDR2: SGHTA, FQGTGA. CDR3 region: CASSSGNGNTIYF. The CDR3 DNA follows: TGTGCCAGCAGCTCCGGGAATGGAAACACCATATATTTT.

The chain links TRBV9 to TRBJ2-7; 14 positions match TRBD2. The germline CDR1 and CDR2 sequences are SGDLS and YYNGEE. V lost 0 bases, J lost 3 bases, and 2 bases stayed unmatched. The CDR3 runs to 16 residues. CDR3 sequence reads: CASSVGGTSGGYEQYF. CDR3 bases: TGTGCCAGCAGCGTAGGGGGGACTAGCGGGGGCTACGAGCAGTACTTC. Full variable domain (outside the CDR3, taken from reference TRBV9 and TRBJ2-7): DSGVTQTPKHLITATGQRVTLRCSPRSGDLSVYWYQQSLDQGLQFLIQYYNGEERAKGNILERFSAQQFPDLHSELNLSSLELGDSALYFCASSVGGTSGGYEQYFGPGTRLTVT.

V is TRBV27 and J is TRBJ2-5; 10 bases are a match to TRBD2. The CDR3 is made up of 15 amino acids. Germline CDR1 and CDR2: MNHEY and SMNVEV (reference sequence). V trimming: 3 bases; J trimming: 0 bases; junction bases outside the gene matches: 1. The CDR3 coding sequence is TGTGCCAGCAGTTTGCTAGCGGGGGACCAAGAGACCCAGTACTTC. Encoded protein: CASSLLAGDQETQYF.

The genes are TRBV18 and TRBJ2-3; perhaps TRBD1 as D (5 bases). The CDR3 is 15 amino acids. Trimming cost V 3 bases and J 2 bases, with 12 bases left between them. Germline CDR1 is KGHSH and CDR2 is LQKENI. The CDR3 sequence is CASSPSGWPTDTQYF. The CDR3 DNA reads as TGTGCCAGCTCACCGTCAGGGTGGCCCACAGATACGCAGTATTTT.